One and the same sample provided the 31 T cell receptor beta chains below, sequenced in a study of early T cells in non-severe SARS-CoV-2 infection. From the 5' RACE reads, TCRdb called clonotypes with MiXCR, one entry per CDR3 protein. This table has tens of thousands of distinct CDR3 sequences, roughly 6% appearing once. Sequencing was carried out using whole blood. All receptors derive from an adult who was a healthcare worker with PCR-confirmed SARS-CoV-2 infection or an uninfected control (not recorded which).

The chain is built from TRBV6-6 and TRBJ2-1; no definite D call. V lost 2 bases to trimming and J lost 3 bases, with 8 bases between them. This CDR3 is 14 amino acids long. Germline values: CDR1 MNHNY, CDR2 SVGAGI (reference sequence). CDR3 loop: CASSYGVLYNEQFF. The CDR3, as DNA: TGTGCCAGCAGTTACGGAGTCCTCTACAATGAGCAGTTCTTC.

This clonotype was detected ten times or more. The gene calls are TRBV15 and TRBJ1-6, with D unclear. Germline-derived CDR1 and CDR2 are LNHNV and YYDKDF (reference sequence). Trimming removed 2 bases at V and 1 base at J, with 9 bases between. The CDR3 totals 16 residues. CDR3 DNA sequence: TGTGCCACCAGCAGAAATCCGGGATCCTATAATTCACCCCTCCACTTT. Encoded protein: CATSRNPGSYNSPLHF.

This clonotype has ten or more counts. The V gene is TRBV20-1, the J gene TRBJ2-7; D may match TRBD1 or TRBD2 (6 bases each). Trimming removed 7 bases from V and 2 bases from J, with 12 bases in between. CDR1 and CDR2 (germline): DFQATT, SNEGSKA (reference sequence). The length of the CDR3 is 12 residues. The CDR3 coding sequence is TGCAGTGTGTGGGGGGCTACCTACGAGCAGTACTTC. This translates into CSVWGATYEQYF.

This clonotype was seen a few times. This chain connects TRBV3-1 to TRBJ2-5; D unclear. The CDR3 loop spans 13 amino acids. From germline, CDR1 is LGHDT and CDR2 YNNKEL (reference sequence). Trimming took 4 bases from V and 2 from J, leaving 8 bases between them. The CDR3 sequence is CASSLDMQETQYF. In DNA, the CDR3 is TGTGCCAGCAGCCTCGATATGCAAGAGACCCAGTACTTC.

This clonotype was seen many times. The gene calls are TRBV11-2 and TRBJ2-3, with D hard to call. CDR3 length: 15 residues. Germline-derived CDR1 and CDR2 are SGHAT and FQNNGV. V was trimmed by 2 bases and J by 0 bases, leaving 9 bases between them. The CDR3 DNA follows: TGTGCCAGCAGCTTAATCAGTTTGAGCACAGATACGCAGTATTTT. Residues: CASSLISLSTDTQYF.

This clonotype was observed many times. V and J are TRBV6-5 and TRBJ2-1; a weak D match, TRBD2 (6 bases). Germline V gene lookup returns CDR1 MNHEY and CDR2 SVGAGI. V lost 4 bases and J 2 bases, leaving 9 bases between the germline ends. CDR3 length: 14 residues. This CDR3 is CASSFGSPYNEQFF. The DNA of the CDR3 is TGTGCCAGCAGTTTCGGGAGCCCCTACAATGAGCAGTTCTTC.

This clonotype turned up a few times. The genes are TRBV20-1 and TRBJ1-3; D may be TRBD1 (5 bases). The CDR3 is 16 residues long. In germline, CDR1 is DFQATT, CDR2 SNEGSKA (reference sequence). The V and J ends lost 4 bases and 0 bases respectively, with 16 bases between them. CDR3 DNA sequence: TGCAGTGCTACCCGGGACCGCCGTAACTCTGGAAACACCATATATTTT. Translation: CSATRDRRNSGNTIYF.

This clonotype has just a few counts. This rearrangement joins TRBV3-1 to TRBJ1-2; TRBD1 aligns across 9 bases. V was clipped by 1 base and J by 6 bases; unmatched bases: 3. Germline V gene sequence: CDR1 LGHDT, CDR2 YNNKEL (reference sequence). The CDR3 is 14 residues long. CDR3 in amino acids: CASSQGQGDDGYTF. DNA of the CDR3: TGTGCCAGCAGCCAAGGACAGGGGGATGATGGCTACACCTTC.

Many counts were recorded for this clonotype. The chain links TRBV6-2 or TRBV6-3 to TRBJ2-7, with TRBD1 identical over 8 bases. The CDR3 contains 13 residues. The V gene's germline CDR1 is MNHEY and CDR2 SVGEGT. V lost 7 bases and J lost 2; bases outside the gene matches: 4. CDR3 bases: TGTGCCAGCACCCCGGACAGGGCCTACGAGCAGTACTTC. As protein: CASTPDRAYEQYF.

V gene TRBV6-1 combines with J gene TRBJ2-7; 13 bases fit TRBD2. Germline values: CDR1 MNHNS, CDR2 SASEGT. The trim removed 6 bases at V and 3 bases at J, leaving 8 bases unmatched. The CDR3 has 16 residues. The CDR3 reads CASSTGLAGARYEQYF. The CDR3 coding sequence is TGTGCCAGCAGCACCGGACTAGCGGGAGCTCGCTACGAGCAGTACTTC.

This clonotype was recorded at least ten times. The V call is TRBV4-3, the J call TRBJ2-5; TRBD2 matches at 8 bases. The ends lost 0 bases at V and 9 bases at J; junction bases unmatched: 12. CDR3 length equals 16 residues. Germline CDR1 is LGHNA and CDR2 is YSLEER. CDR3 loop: CASSQESSGGLWAQYF. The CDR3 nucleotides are TGCGCCAGCAGCCAAGAGTCCAGCGGGGGCCTATGGGCCCAGTACTTC.

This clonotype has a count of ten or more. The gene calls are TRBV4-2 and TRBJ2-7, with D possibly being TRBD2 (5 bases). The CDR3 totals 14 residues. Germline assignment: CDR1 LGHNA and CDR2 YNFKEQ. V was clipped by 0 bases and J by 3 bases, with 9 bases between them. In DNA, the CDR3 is TGTGCCAGCAGCCAAGATCCCGGAGGCTACGAGCAGTACTTC. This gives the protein CASSQDPGGYEQYF.

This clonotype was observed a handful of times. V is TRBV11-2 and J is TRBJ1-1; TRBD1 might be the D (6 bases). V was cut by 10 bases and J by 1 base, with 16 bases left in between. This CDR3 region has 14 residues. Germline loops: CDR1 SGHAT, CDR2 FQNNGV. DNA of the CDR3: TGTGCCACTATGCCGGGGGCCGCGAACACTGAAGCTTTCTTT. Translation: CATMPGAANTEAFF.

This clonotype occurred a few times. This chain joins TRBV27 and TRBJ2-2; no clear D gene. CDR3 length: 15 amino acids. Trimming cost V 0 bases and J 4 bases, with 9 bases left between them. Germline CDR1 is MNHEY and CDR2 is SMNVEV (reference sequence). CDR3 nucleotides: TGTGCCAGCAGTTTATCGGTGGTCCGCACCGGGGAGCTGTTTTTT. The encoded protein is CASSLSVVRTGELFF.

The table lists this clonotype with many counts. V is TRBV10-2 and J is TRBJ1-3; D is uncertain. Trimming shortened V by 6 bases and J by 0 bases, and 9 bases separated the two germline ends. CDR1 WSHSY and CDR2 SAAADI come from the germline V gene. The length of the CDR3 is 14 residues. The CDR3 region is CASSLQSSGNTIYF. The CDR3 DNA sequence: TGCGCCAGCAGCCTCCAGAGCTCTGGAAACACCATATATTTT.

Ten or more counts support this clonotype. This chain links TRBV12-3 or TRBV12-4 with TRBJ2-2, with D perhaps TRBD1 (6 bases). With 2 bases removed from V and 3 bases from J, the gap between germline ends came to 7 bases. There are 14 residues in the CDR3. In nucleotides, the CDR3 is TGTGCCAGCAGTTTATCAGGGGACACCGGGGAGCTGTTTTTT. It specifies CASSLSGDTGELFF.

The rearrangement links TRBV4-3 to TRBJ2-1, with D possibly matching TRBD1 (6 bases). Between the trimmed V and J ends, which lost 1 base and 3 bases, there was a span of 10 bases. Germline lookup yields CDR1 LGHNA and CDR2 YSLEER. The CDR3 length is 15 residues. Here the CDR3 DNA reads TGCGCCAGCAGCCAAGTCAGGGGAAGCTACAATGAGCAGTTCTTC. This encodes CASSQVRGSYNEQFF.

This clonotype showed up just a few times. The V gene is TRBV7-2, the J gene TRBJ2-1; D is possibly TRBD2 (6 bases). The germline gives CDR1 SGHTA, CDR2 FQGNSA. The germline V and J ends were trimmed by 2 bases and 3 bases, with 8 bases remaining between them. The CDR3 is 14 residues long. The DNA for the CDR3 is TGTGCCAGCAGCTTAACTAGCAGCTACAATGAGCAGTTCTTC. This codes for CASSLTSSYNEQFF.

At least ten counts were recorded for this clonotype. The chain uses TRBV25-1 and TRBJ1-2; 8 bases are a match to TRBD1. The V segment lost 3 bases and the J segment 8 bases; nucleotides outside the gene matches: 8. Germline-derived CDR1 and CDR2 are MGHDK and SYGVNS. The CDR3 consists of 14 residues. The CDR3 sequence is CASSDRQGTRGYTF. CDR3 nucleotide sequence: TGTGCCAGCAGTGATAGACAGGGGACGCGCGGCTACACCTTC.

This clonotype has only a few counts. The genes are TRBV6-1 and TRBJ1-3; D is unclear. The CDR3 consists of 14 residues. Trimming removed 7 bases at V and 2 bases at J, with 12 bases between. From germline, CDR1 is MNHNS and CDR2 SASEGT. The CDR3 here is CASKPGSTGNTIYF. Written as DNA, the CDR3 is TGTGCCAGCAAGCCAGGTTCAACTGGAAACACCATATATTTT.

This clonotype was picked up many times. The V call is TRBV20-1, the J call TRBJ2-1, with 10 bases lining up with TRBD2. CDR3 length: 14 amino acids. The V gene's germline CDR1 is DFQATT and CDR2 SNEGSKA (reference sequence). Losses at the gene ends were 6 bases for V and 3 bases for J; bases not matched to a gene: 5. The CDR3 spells CSAGLADGYNEQFF. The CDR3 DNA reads TGCAGTGCCGGACTAGCGGACGGCTACAATGAGCAGTTCTTC.

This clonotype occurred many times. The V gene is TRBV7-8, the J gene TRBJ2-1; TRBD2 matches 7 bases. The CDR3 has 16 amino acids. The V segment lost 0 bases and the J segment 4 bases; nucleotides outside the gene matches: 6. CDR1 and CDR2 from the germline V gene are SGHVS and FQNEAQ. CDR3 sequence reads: CASSLAGSGIYNEQFF. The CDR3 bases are TGTGCCAGCAGCTTAGCGGGGAGCGGGATTTACAATGAGCAGTTCTTC.

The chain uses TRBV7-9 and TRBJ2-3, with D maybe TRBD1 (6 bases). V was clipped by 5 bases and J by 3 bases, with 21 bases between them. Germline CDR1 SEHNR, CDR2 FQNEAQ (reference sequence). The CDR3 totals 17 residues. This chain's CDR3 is CASSGRTELRRTDTQYF. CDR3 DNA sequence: TGTGCCAGCAGCGGGCGGACAGAACTCAGGCGTACAGATACGCAGTATTTT.

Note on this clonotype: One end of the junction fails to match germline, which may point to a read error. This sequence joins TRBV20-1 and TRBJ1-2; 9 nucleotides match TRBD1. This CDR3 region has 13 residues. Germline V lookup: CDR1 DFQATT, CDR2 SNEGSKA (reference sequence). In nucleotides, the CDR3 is TGCAATGCTACCGGGACAGGGTACTATGGCTACACCTTC. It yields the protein CNATGTGYYGYTF.

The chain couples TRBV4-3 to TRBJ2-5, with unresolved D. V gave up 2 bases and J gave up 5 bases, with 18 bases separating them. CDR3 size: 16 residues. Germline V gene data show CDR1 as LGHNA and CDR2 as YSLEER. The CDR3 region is CASSQHDIAIPETQYF. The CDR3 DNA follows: TGCGCCAGCAGCCAACATGACATAGCTATCCCGGAGACCCAGTACTTC.

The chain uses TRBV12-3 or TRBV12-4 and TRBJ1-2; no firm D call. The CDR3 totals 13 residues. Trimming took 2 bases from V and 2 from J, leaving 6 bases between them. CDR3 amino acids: CASSLSGNYGYTF. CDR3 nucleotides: TGTGCCAGCAGTTTATCCGGGAACTATGGCTACACCTTC.

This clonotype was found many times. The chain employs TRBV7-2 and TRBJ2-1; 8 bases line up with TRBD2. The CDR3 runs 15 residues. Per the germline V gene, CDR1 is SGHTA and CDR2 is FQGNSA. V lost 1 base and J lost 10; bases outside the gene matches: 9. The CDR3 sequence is CASSLEGSGIREQFF. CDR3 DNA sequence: TGTGCCAGCAGCTTAGAGGGTAGCGGGATTCGGGAGCAGTTCTTC.

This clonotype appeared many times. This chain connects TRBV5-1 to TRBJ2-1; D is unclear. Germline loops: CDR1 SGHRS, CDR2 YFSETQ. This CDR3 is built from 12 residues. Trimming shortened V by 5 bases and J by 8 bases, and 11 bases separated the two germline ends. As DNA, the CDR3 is TGCGCCAGCAGATTAGTGGGTGATGAGCAGTTCTTC. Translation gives CASRLVGDEQFF.

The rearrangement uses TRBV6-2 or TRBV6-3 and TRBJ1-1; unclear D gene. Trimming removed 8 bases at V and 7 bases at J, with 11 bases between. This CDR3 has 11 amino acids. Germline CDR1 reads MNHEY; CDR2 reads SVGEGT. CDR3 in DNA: TGTGCCAGCTCCCCGGCAGTTGAAGCTTTCTTT. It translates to CASSPAVEAFF.

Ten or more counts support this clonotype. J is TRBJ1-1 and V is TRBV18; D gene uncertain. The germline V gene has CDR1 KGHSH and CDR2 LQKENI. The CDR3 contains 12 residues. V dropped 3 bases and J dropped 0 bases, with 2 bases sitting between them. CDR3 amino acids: CASSPMNTEAFF. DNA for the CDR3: TGTGCCAGCTCACCCATGAACACTGAAGCTTTCTTT.

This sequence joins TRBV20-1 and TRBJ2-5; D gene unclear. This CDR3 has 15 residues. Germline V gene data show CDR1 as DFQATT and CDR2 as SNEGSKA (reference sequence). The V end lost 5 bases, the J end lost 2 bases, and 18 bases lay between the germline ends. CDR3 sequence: CSAVPRVGQQETQYF. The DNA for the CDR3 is TGCAGTGCTGTCCCCCGGGTGGGCCAACAAGAGACCCAGTACTTC.